Reported below is one TCR beta chain. In the original workflow: Reference gene primer amplification gave estimated nucleated cell counts. Sequencing was performed with immunoSEQ multiplex PCR; in TCRdb, only in-frame clones are kept and a portion is missing. Clone size and the V and J calls come from that table; the DNA yielded D and trimming. The sample consists of 200,000 to 250,000 clones, approximately 84% of them appearing once. This sample stems from a study of blood T cell repertoires in COVID-19. Study summary: COVID-19 samples collected from the United States, Italy and Spain covered acute and convalescent phases. T cells, B-cell-depleted T cells, or PBMCs supplied cDNA or gDNA.

This CDR3 is 16 amino acids long. The germline CDR1 and CDR2 sequences are MGHDK and SYGVNS. V was clipped by 5 bases and J by 3 bases, with 19 bases between them. The sequence was obtained from a man in his forties with acute or convalescent COVID-19. The chain links TRBV25-1 to TRBJ1-2; D is perhaps TRBD1 (5 bases). Material for sequencing was peripheral blood. This CDR3 reads CASSRGGTASYYGYTF. Written as DNA, the CDR3 is TGTGCCAGCAGTAGGGGAGGGACGGCCTCATACTATGGCTACACCTTC.